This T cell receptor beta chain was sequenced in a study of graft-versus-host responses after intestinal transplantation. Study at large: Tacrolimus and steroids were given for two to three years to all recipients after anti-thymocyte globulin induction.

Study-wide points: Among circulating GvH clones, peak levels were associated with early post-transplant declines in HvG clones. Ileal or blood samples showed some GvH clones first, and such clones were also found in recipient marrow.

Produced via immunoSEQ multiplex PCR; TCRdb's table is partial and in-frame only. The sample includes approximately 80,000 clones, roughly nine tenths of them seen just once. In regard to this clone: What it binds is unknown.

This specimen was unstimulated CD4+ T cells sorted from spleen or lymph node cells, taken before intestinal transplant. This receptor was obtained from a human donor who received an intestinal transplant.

The CDR3 here is CATRDSLGVTQYF. As DNA, the CDR3 is TGTGCCACCAGGGACAGTTTGGGGGTTACGCAGTATTTT. V gene TRBV2 combines with J gene TRBJ2-3, with 7 bases that match TRBD1. V was clipped by 10 bases and J by 8 bases; unmatched bases: 12. CDR1 is SNHLY and CDR2 is FYNNEI in the germline V gene. The length of the CDR3 is 13 residues.